This TCR beta chain came from a study of tumor and adjacent non-tumor tissue in lung cancer. Comments on this clonotype: At one of its ends the junction is not consistent with the germline gene, which may arise from a read error.

In germline, CDR1 is MNHEY, CDR2 SVGEGT. This CDR3 contains 14 residues. This sample's RNA came from whole unsorted tissue. TCRbeta libraries were built with three rounds of nested PCR, modified from ARM-PCR. TCRdb processed the multiplex PCR reads anew with MiXCR; each CDR3 protein has one entry. In the table there are some 200,000 distinct CDR3 sequences, 70% to 75% of which are singletons. The chain carries TRBV6-2 or TRBV6-3 and TRBJ2-1, with D maybe TRBD1 (6 bases). This TCR came from a man aged 60 to 69 with non-small cell lung cancer. Sequenced sample: lung tumor tissue. The CDR3 region is CGSTHRTAHNEQFF. The CDR3 region has the DNA TGTGGCAGCACCCACCGGACAGCCCACAATGAGCAGTTCTTC.